The 24 T cell receptor beta chains below all came from one sample that was sequenced in a study of T cell repertoires in cytomegalovirus infection. TCRdb re-called the reads through MiXCR, storing one row per CDR3 protein. The top ten hold 2.5% of the sample, which has almost 300,000 distinct CDR3 sequences, around 9.6% seen once. Sequencing used PBMCs. All receptors derive from a human donor in good health (CMV status not recorded). Some clones in this sample may be carry-over from other donors' samples.

This clonotype was picked up many times. This chain joins TRBV7-2 and TRBJ1-6; maybe TRBD1 (6 bases). The V end lost 2 bases, the J end lost 8 bases, and 16 bases lay between the germline ends. Per the germline V gene, CDR1 is SGHTA and CDR2 is FQGNSA. The CDR3 contains 16 residues. The CDR3 DNA reads TGTGCCAGCAGCTTAAGGGTCGCAGGGGAGTATTCACCCCTCCACTTT. Residues: CASSLRVAGEYSPLHF. The full variable domain, its missing parts supplied by reference TRBV7-2 and TRBJ1-6, is GAGVSQSPSNKVTEKGKDVELRCDPISGHTALYWYRQSLGQGLEFLIYFQGNSAPDKSGLPSDRFSAERTGGSVSTLTIQRTQQEDSAVYLCASSLRVAGEYSPLHFGNGTRLTVT.

This chain connects TRBV20-1 to TRBJ2-5; no reliable D call. Germline V gene sequence: CDR1 DFQATT, CDR2 SNEGSKA (reference sequence). The length of the CDR3 is 14 residues. With 0 bases removed from V and 5 bases from J, the gap between germline ends came to 13 bases. CDR3 DNA sequence: TGCAGTGCTAGAGATGTACAGAAGGCGGAGACCCAGTACTTC. This translates into CSARDVQKAETQYF.

This clonotype was counted only a few times. This sequence joins TRBV7-6 and TRBJ2-7; D gene ambiguous. This CDR3 is built from 14 residues. Looked up from germline, CDR1 is SGHVS and CDR2 is FNYEAQ. V lost 0 bases and J lost 0, with 6 bases in between. The CDR3 protein is CASSLAEHSYEQYV. CDR3 sequence (DNA): TGTGCCAGCAGCTTAGCGGAACACTCCTACGAGCAGTACGTC.

The gene calls are TRBV20-1 and TRBJ1-2, with D uncertain. Germline V gene lookup returns CDR1 DFQATT and CDR2 SNEGSKA (reference sequence). The CDR3 extends over 13 amino acids. V lost 0 bases and J 8 bases, leaving 13 bases between the germline ends. CDR3 coding DNA: TGCAGTGCTAGAGATGTTGAAGGGTCCGGCTACACCTTC. Its translation: CSARDVEGSGYTF.

V gene TRBV7-2 combines with J gene TRBJ1-1; D not resolved. The CDR3 spans 15 residues. Germline values: CDR1 SGHTA, CDR2 FQGNSA. V lost 3 bases and J lost 1, with 12 bases in between. The CDR3 protein is CASSFEHARNTEAFF. The CDR3, as DNA: TGTGCCAGCAGCTTTGAACACGCAAGGAACACTGAAGCTTTCTTT.

In its sample, this clonotype was seen many times. This chain links TRBV7-2 with TRBJ2-1; TRBD1 agrees at 9 bases. Germline V gene sequence: CDR1 SGHTA, CDR2 FQGNSA. The J segment lost 7 bases and the V segment lost 5 bases, leaving 6 bases of the junction unmatched. This CDR3 is built from 14 residues. The CDR3 DNA reads as TGTGCCAGCAGCCCTCAGACAGGGGGTAATGAGCAGTTCTTC. This codes for CASSPQTGGNEQFF.

CDR3 in DNA: TGCAGTGCTAGGGGGACAGGGTCGGTATCCGAGACCCAGTACTTC. It encodes CSARGTGSVSETQYF. The chain employs TRBV20-1 and TRBJ2-5, with TRBD1 identical over 9 bases. Germline V lookup: CDR1 DFQATT, CDR2 SNEGSKA (reference sequence). With 3 bases clipped from V and 5 bases from J, the junction kept 10 bases outside the gene matches. There are 15 residues in the CDR3.

This clonotype was recorded a few times. CDR3 region: CASRGPIGGGGPSGTGELFF. The CDR3, as DNA: TGTGCCAGCAGGGGCCCAATTGGAGGCGGGGGGCCGTCGGGAACCGGGGAGCTGTTTTTT. This chain links TRBV6-5 with TRBJ2-2, with TRBD2 identical over 8 bases. Unmatched junction bases numbered 23, after V lost 6 bases and J lost 5 bases. CDR3 length: 20 amino acids. Germline V lookup: CDR1 MNHEY, CDR2 SVGAGI.

This clonotype was counted many times. The chain employs TRBV29-1 and TRBJ2-5, with 9 bases that match TRBD1. V shed 6 bases and J 5 bases; nucleotides not matched to a gene: 7. CDR3 length: 13 residues. Germline V gene lookup returns CDR1 SQVTM and CDR2 ANQGSEA. CDR3 nucleotides: TGCAGCGTAACAGGGGGCCCCGGGGAGACCCAGTACTTC. It yields the protein CSVTGGPGETQYF.

This clonotype was seen a few times. This rearrangement joins TRBV20-1 to TRBJ1-6, with D possibly TRBD1 on 5 matching bases. Germline V lookup: CDR1 DFQATT, CDR2 SNEGSKA (reference sequence). The CDR3 has 16 amino acids. Trimming removed 2 bases at V and 0 bases at J, with 11 bases between. CDR3 DNA: TGCAGTGCTAGAAATCGGGGGAGCTCCTATAATTCACCCCTCCACTTT. Its translation: CSARNRGSSYNSPLHF.

This clonotype appeared many times. The chain couples TRBV7-9 to TRBJ2-7, with D possibly TRBD2 on 5 matching bases. The germline CDR1 and CDR2 sequences are SEHNR and FQNEAQ (reference sequence). The CDR3 is 15 amino acids. The V gene lost 5 bases and the J gene lost 0 bases, with 14 bases spanning the gap. The CDR3 loop reads CASSMRVESSYEQYF. CDR3 nucleotides: TGTGCCAGCAGCATGAGGGTGGAGAGCTCCTACGAGCAGTACTTC.

This clonotype was counted many times. The rearrangement uses TRBV9 and TRBJ1-5; D remains unclear. This CDR3 is built from 14 residues. Germline loops: CDR1 SGDLS, CDR2 YYNGEE. Deletions cut 3 bases from V and 6 bases from J, with 13 bases between. The CDR3 nucleotides are TGTGCCAGCAGCGAGGGTTCAACGGGTCAGCCCCAGCATTTT. This sequence encodes CASSEGSTGQPQHF.

This clonotype occurred many times. The CDR3 loop is CASSFVPGSYEQYF. DNA for the CDR3: TGTGCCAGCAGCTTCGTTCCAGGGTCCTACGAGCAGTACTTC. The chain has TRBV5-5 and TRBJ2-7; perhaps TRBD1 as D (5 bases). Trimming cost V 2 bases and J 1 base, with 10 bases left between them. The CDR3 runs to 14 residues. From germline, CDR1 is SGHKS and CDR2 YYEKEE (reference sequence). Full variable domain (missing parts from reference TRBV5-5 and TRBJ2-7): DAGVTQSPTHLIKTRGQQVTLRCSPISGHKSVSWYQQVLGQGPQFIFQYYEKEERGRGNFPDRFSARQFPNYSSELNVNALLLGDSALYLCASSFVPGSYEQYFGPGTRLTVT.

The chain is built from TRBV12-3 or TRBV12-4 and TRBJ2-3; 9 bases agree with TRBD1. The CDR3 loop spans 14 amino acids. The J segment lost 6 bases and the V segment lost 5 bases, leaving 6 bases of the junction unmatched. The CDR3 nucleotides read TGTGCCAGCAGTGATACCGGGACAGGGGATACGCAGTATTTT. Its translation: CASSDTGTGDTQYF.

This clonotype was observed many times. The CDR3 is CASRVTSGQETQYF. The CDR3 region has the DNA TGTGCCAGCAGGGTTACTAGCGGGCAAGAGACCCAGTACTTC. V gene TRBV7-2 combines with J gene TRBJ2-5, with 9 bases identical to TRBD2. Germline CDR1 is SGHTA and CDR2 is FQGNSA. Germline trimming cut 6 bases from V and 2 bases from J; bases unmatched to any gene: 4. The CDR3 has 14 residues.

This clonotype appeared many times. The chain combines TRBV19 with TRBJ2-3, with 9 bases lining up with TRBD2. After removal of 8 bases from V and 1 base from J, the junction contained 7 bases not matched to a gene. The CDR3 length is 15 residues. Germline V gives CDR1 LNHDA, CDR2 SQIVND (reference sequence). For the CDR3, the DNA is TGTGCCAGTGCCCAGGGACTAGCCGGCACAGATACGCAGTATTTT. Translating gives CASAQGLAGTDTQYF.

This clonotype showed up just a few times. The chain couples TRBV19 to TRBJ2-1; TRBD2 matches at 8 bases. The V gene end was trimmed by 3 bases and the J gene end by 8 bases; junction bases not matched to a gene: 9. This CDR3 has 15 residues. Germline loops: CDR1 LNHDA, CDR2 SQIVND (reference sequence). CDR3 loop: CASSMYRGGPYEQFF. CDR3 sequence (DNA): TGTGCCAGTAGTATGTATCGGGGGGGGCCCTATGAGCAGTTCTTC.

This clonotype was detected ten times or more. The J gene is TRBJ2-3, the V gene TRBV7-9, with TRBD2 matching 7 bases. Germline V gene sequence: CDR1 SEHNR, CDR2 FQNEAQ (reference sequence). CDR3 length: 16 residues. The V and J ends lost 5 bases and 10 bases, in that order; junction bases with no gene match: 18. The CDR3 DNA reads TGTGCCAGCAGCATATCCCGAATCGACCGGGGGGTTGCGCAGTATTTT. It yields the protein CASSISRIDRGVAQYF.

At least ten counts were recorded for this clonotype. V usage is TRBV7-3 and J usage is TRBJ2-1, with a tentative D call TRBD1 (7 bases). The CDR3 consists of 14 residues. Trimming took 4 bases from V and 8 from J, leaving 15 bases between them. Germline V gene lookup returns CDR1 SGHTA and CDR2 FQGTGA. The CDR3, as DNA: TGTGCCAGCAGCTACCCGGACAGGAGGGATGAGCAGTTCTTC. The encoded protein is CASSYPDRRDEQFF.

J is TRBJ2-1 and V is TRBV5-1; 9 bases line up with TRBD2. There are 16 residues in the CDR3. The V gene's germline CDR1 is SGHRS and CDR2 YFSETQ. Trimming removed 4 bases from V and 0 bases from J; junction bases left unmatched: 5. CDR3 sequence: CASSLSGGLSYNEQFF. The CDR3 DNA reads TGCGCCAGCAGCCTTAGCGGGGGCCTCTCCTACAATGAGCAGTTCTTC.

The chain recombines TRBV20-1 with TRBJ2-7; the match to TRBD1 covers 7 bases. Germline CDR1 DFQATT, CDR2 SNEGSKA (reference sequence). The CDR3 is made up of 13 amino acids. The junction had 4 bases not matched to a gene; V was cut back by 1 base and J by 4 bases. As DNA, the CDR3 is TGCAGTGCTAGAGCCAGGGGGATGTACGAGCAGTACTTC. It yields the protein CSARARGMYEQYF.

This chain joins TRBV20-1 and TRBJ2-3; no firm D call. The V gene lost 6 bases and the J gene lost 5 bases, with 9 bases spanning the gap. The germline CDR1 and CDR2 sequences are DFQATT and SNEGSKA (reference sequence). The CDR3 loop spans 11 amino acids. The chain's CDR3 is CSADPGDTQYF. CDR3 sequence (DNA): TGCAGTGCGGACCCCGGAGATACGCAGTATTTT.

This clonotype was observed many times. The V gene is TRBV7-9, the J gene TRBJ2-3; 10 positions match TRBD2. J was trimmed by 3 bases and V by 6 bases; bases with no gene match: 6. The length of the CDR3 is 15 residues. Germline CDR1 and CDR2: SEHNR and FQNEAQ (reference sequence). The CDR3 here is CASRRSSGGTDTQYF. CDR3 DNA: TGTGCCAGCAGAAGGTCTAGCGGGGGTACAGATACGCAGTATTTT.

This chain connects TRBV27 to TRBJ2-1; D remains unclear. Germline CDR1 MNHEY, CDR2 SMNVEV (reference sequence). V dropped 7 bases and J dropped 2 bases, with 15 bases sitting between them. The CDR3 spans 15 residues. The chain's CDR3 is CASNPRVSTYNEQFF. The CDR3 nucleotides read TGTGCCAGCAACCCTAGAGTATCTACCTACAATGAGCAGTTCTTC.